These 29 T cell receptor beta chains share one sample of origin, sequenced in a study of blood T cell repertoires in COVID-19. Profiled with immunoSEQ multiplex PCR; TCRdb holds only in-frame clones, not every one. The sample lists about 160,000 clones; approximately 91% were seen once. Sequences were obtained from peripheral blood. These receptors were collected from a man aged 18 to 30 with acute or convalescent COVID-19.

The CDR3 DNA reads as TGTGCCACCAGTGCTAAGGCGGGAGGCACAGATACGCAGTATTTT. Residues: CATSAKAGGTDTQYF. V usage is TRBV24-1 and J usage is TRBJ2-3; TRBD2 matches 7 bases. Germline lookup yields CDR1 KGHDR and CDR2 SFDVKD. The CDR3 has 15 amino acids. Trimming at V came to 5 bases and at J to 1 base, leaving 5 bases not matched to a gene.

The chain links TRBV29-1 to TRBJ2-1, with 8 bases that match TRBD2. V lost 6 bases, J lost 1 base, and 8 bases stayed unmatched. The CDR3 sequence is 15 residues long. CDR1 SQVTM and CDR2 ANQGSEA come from the germline V gene. CDR3 amino acids: CSVDLLAASYNEQFF. The CDR3 region has the DNA TGCAGCGTCGACCTACTAGCGGCGTCCTACAATGAGCAGTTCTTC.

The rearrangement joins TRBV7-9 to TRBJ1-2, with TRBD1 as a possible D gene (5 bases). Germline CDR1 is SEHNR and CDR2 is FQNEAQ (reference sequence). V was pared by 1 base and J by 7 bases, with 7 bases between. This CDR3 has 12 amino acids. CDR3 region: CASSLVDSGYTF. In nucleotides, the CDR3 is TGTGCCAGCAGCTTAGTTGACAGTGGCTACACCTTC.

V usage is TRBV6-5 and J usage is TRBJ1-1; 9 bases agree with TRBD1. The ends lost 7 bases at V and 5 bases at J; junction bases unmatched: 5. The CDR3 length is 13 residues. CDR1 is MNHEY, CDR2 SVGAGI, per germline. The CDR3 loop reads CASINRGQTEAFF. CDR3 nucleotide sequence: TGTGCCAGCATCAACAGGGGGCAAACTGAAGCTTTCTTT.

J is TRBJ2-1 and V is TRBV5-1, with a tentative D call TRBD1 (6 bases). V was clipped by 0 bases and J by 4 bases, with 8 bases between them. The CDR3 sequence is 14 residues long. Germline V lookup: CDR1 SGHRS, CDR2 YFSETQ. Written as DNA, the CDR3 is TGCGCCAGCAGCTTGGCCCAGGGGTACAATGAGCAGTTCTTC. Amino acids: CASSLAQGYNEQFF.

The chain combines TRBV6-4 with TRBJ2-4; 8 bases line up with TRBD1. Looked up from germline, CDR1 is MRHNA and CDR2 is SNTAGT. With 3 bases clipped from V and 7 bases from J, the junction kept 2 bases outside the gene matches. CDR3 length: 13 residues. The DNA of the CDR3 is TGTGCCAGCAGTGAGAGGACAGGGAACATTCAGTACTTC. Its translation: CASSERTGNIQYF.

This sequence joins TRBV6-5 and TRBJ1-1, with TRBD1 identical over 7 bases. Germline V gives CDR1 MNHEY, CDR2 SVGAGI. This CDR3 has 15 amino acids. V was clipped by 4 bases and J by 0 bases; unmatched bases: 5. The CDR3 DNA follows: TGTGCCAGCAGTTCGCACGACAGGGTGAACACTGAAGCTTTCTTT. Translating it yields CASSSHDRVNTEAFF.

The chain employs TRBV7-9 and TRBJ1-5; no clear D gene. V dropped 4 bases and J dropped 7 bases, with 14 bases sitting between them. In germline, CDR1 is SEHNR, CDR2 FQNEAQ (reference sequence). The CDR3 runs 14 residues. The chain's CDR3 is CASSSPGTGQPQHF. Written as DNA, the CDR3 is TGTGCCAGCAGCTCCCCCGGTACCGGGCAGCCCCAGCATTTT.

In its sample, this clone was seen once. The rearrangement uses TRBV7-8 and TRBJ2-5; unclear D gene. V was pared by 0 bases and J by 5 bases, with 7 bases between. The CDR3 spans 13 residues. The germline V gene has CDR1 SGHVS and CDR2 FQNEAQ. The CDR3 loop reads CASSLAHGETQYF. For the CDR3, the DNA is TGTGCCAGCAGCTTAGCCCACGGGGAGACCCAGTACTTC.

V is TRBV24-1 and J is TRBJ2-6; D perhaps matches TRBD1 (6 bases). CDR1 and CDR2 from the germline V gene are KGHDR and SFDVKD. This CDR3 comprises 16 residues. V lost 2 bases and J lost 3, with 10 bases in between. CDR3 loop: CATSDSGVLGANVLTF. CDR3 bases: TGTGCCACCAGTGATTCAGGGGTGCTTGGGGCCAACGTCCTGACTTTC.

The V and J genes are TRBV5-6 and TRBJ2-5; the match to TRBD2 covers 7 bases. Unmatched junction bases numbered 3, after V lost 2 bases and J lost 5 bases. Germline V gene sequence: CDR1 SGHDT, CDR2 YYEEEE. This CDR3 comprises 13 residues. CDR3 sequence reads: CASSFPSGETQYF. The DNA for the CDR3 is TGTGCCAGCAGCTTTCCTAGCGGCGAGACCCAGTACTTC.

This chain links TRBV6-5 with TRBJ1-2, with D hard to call. From germline, CDR1 is MNHEY and CDR2 SVGAGI. The length of the CDR3 is 15 residues. V shed 1 base and J shed 2 bases, with 11 bases lying between them. This CDR3 is CASSYWAGGNYGYTF. CDR3 nucleotides: TGTGCCAGCAGTTACTGGGCAGGTGGGAACTATGGCTACACCTTC.

The chain couples TRBV5-1 to TRBJ1-2; 7 bases agree with TRBD1. J gave up 5 bases and V 4 bases, and 8 bases lay outside the gene matches. Germline V gene data show CDR1 as SGHRS and CDR2 as YFSETQ. CDR3 length equals 14 residues. The CDR3 sequence: CASSLQGVGYGYTF. The CDR3, as DNA: TGCGCCAGCAGCCTGCAGGGGGTAGGGTATGGCTACACCTTC.

The J gene is TRBJ2-7, the V gene TRBV29-1; D is ambiguous. Germline assignment: CDR1 SQVTM and CDR2 ANQGSEA. This CDR3 has 10 residues. V shed 7 bases and J shed 4 bases, with 8 bases lying between them. CDR3: CSAGDYEQYF. The DNA for the CDR3 is TGCAGCGCCGGAGATTACGAGCAGTACTTC.

The V gene is TRBV19, the J gene TRBJ2-1; TRBD1 agrees at 8 bases. V shed 10 bases and J 4 bases; nucleotides not matched to a gene: 6. Germline values: CDR1 LNHDA, CDR2 SQIVND (reference sequence). This CDR3 spans 13 amino acids. CDR3: CATGQEAYNEQFF. CDR3 sequence (DNA): TGTGCCACGGGACAGGAAGCTTACAATGAGCAGTTCTTC. Using reference TRBV19 and TRBJ2-1 for the parts outside the CDR3, the full variable domain is DGGITQSPKYLFRKEGQNVTLSCEQNLNHDAMYWYRQDPGQGLRLIYYSQIVNDFQKGDIAEGYSVSREKKESFPLTVTSAQKNPTAFYLCATGQEAYNEQFFGPGTRLTVL.

The V and J genes are TRBV7-6 and TRBJ2-7; D possibly corresponds to TRBD1 (7 bases). The germline V gene has CDR1 SGHVS and CDR2 FNYEAQ. V lost 2 bases and J lost 1, with 15 bases in between. The CDR3 length is 16 residues. CDR3 loop: CASSLRGTAISYEQYF. The CDR3 DNA reads as TGTGCCAGCAGCTTACGCGGGACAGCGATATCCTACGAGCAGTACTTC.

The chain has TRBV15 and TRBJ2-5; possibly TRBD2 for D (6 bases). This CDR3 has 16 amino acids. Per germline, CDR1 LNHNV and CDR2 YYDKDF (reference sequence). The V end was cut by 4 bases, the J end by 1 base, with 16 bases between. CDR3 bases: TGTGCCACCAGCACCCCAAAGCGGGCGACCCAAGAGACCCAGTACTTC. It encodes CATSTPKRATQETQYF.

This clone appeared a single time. This chain links TRBV27 with TRBJ2-1, with D perhaps TRBD2 (6 bases). CDR3 size: 16 residues. Germline lookup yields CDR1 MNHEY and CDR2 SMNVEV (reference sequence). V was clipped by 5 bases and J by 1 base, with 15 bases between them. The chain's CDR3 is CASSPPSAGSYNEQFF. The DNA of the CDR3 is TGTGCCAGCAGTCCCCCGTCAGCGGGTTCCTACAATGAGCAGTTCTTC.

The V call is TRBV25-1, the J call TRBJ2-1; D not certain. Per the germline V gene, CDR1 is MGHDK and CDR2 is SYGVNS. CDR3 length: 15 residues. Trimming removed 2 bases from V and 6 bases from J, with 14 bases in between. The CDR3 protein is CASSEAKSRFNEQFF. The CDR3 DNA follows: TGTGCCAGCAGTGAAGCCAAGTCTCGGTTCAATGAGCAGTTCTTC.

The chain joins TRBV5-1 to TRBJ1-1; the D gene is possibly TRBD1 (5 bases). CDR3 length: 15 residues. The germline V gene has CDR1 SGHRS and CDR2 YFSETQ. V lost 3 bases and J lost 3, with 15 bases in between. The CDR3 is CASSSRGIEYTEAFF. Written as DNA, the CDR3 is TGCGCCAGCAGCTCGCGGGGCATTGAATACACTGAAGCTTTCTTT.

The chain joins TRBV12-3 or TRBV12-4 to TRBJ1-1; D is ambiguous. V was trimmed by 6 bases and J by 0 bases, leaving 5 bases between them. The CDR3 extends over 12 amino acids. The CDR3: CASSPLNTEAFF. Written as DNA, the CDR3 is TGTGCCAGCAGCCCTTTGAACACTGAAGCTTTCTTT.

The chain is built from TRBV18 and TRBJ1-3; D remains unclear. The CDR3 length is 14 residues. Per the germline V gene, CDR1 is KGHSH and CDR2 is LQKENI. Trimming pared 3 bases from V and 1 base from J, leaving 7 bases between. The CDR3 nucleotides read TGTGCCAGCTCACCTGTCCCTTCTGGAAACACCATATATTTT. Translated, it gives CASSPVPSGNTIYF. Variable domain in full (rest from reference TRBV18 and TRBJ1-3): NAGVMQNPRHLVRRRGQEARLRCSPMKGHSHVYWYRQLPEEGLKFMVYLQKENIIDESGMPKERFSAEFPKEGPSILRIQQVVRGDSAAYFCASSPVPSGNTIYFGEGSWLTVV.

The chain couples TRBV19 to TRBJ1-3; D is perhaps TRBD1 (5 bases). Trimming removed 7 bases from V and 1 base from J, with 11 bases in between. The CDR3 runs 14 residues. Germline CDR1 reads LNHDA; CDR2 reads SQIVND (reference sequence). Written as DNA, the CDR3 is TGTGCCAGTACCAAGGGGCAGTCTGGAAACACCATATATTTT. Translated: CASTKGQSGNTIYF.

The rearrangement uses TRBV14 and TRBJ2-7, with D possibly being TRBD2 (5 bases). The CDR3 totals 13 residues. V was cut by 4 bases and J by 6 bases, with 13 bases left in between. Germline CDR1 is SGHDN and CDR2 is FVKESK. The CDR3 loop is CASSPELVGEQYF. The DNA for the CDR3 is TGTGCCAGCAGCCCAGAACTAGTCGGCGAGCAGTACTTC.

The rearrangement uses TRBV11-2 and TRBJ1-1; the D gene is possibly TRBD1 (6 bases). CDR3 length: 15 residues. Trimming took 3 bases from V and 4 from J, leaving 15 bases between them. CDR1 SGHAT and CDR2 FQNNGV come from the germline V gene. Here the CDR3 DNA reads TGTGCCAGCAGCTTGGACAGTCGGATGGGCACTGAAGCTTTCTTT. Its translation is CASSLDSRMGTEAFF.

V and J are TRBV5-5 and TRBJ1-5; D remains unclear. CDR1 and CDR2 (germline): SGHKS, YYEKEE (reference sequence). The V gene lost 4 bases and the J gene lost 3 bases, with 20 bases spanning the gap. CDR3 length: 17 residues. The CDR3 reads CASSRDFRNTHNQPQHF. DNA of the CDR3: TGTGCCAGCAGCCGTGACTTTAGGAACACCCACAATCAGCCCCAGCATTTT.

J is TRBJ2-2 and V is TRBV5-6; D is possibly TRBD1 (6 bases). V was shortened by 0 bases and J by 5 bases, with 14 bases between the two germline ends. The CDR3 length is 16 residues. Looked up from germline, CDR1 is SGHDT and CDR2 is YYEEEE. CDR3 amino acids: CASSLVPGAETGELFF. In DNA form, the CDR3 reads TGTGCCAGCAGCTTGGTCCCAGGGGCCGAGACCGGGGAGCTGTTTTTT.

The chain combines TRBV19 with TRBJ1-5, with TRBD1 matching over 10 bases. CDR1 and CDR2 (germline): LNHDA, SQIVND (reference sequence). The V segment lost 4 bases and the J segment 5 bases; nucleotides outside the gene matches: 8. The CDR3 extends over 16 amino acids. The CDR3 DNA is TGTGCCAGTAGTACCGCTGGACAGGGGGGGTATCAGCCCCAGCATTTT. It is translated as CASSTAGQGGYQPQHF.

V is TRBV29-1 and J is TRBJ1-2; D possibly corresponds to TRBD1 (5 bases). Germline values: CDR1 SQVTM, CDR2 ANQGSEA. The CDR3 is made up of 17 amino acids. V was trimmed by 5 bases and J by 5 bases, leaving 27 bases between them. CDR3 protein: CSVPLWGGTRSLYGYTF. In DNA, the CDR3 is TGCAGCGTTCCCCTTTGGGGGGGGACCCGTTCATTATATGGCTACACCTTC.